This TCR beta chain is from a study of human T cells and chemical hapten exposure. Across the whole study: On the upper back, patch tests were applied with 0.01% DPC and read at 6 days. Per-sample TCR yields varied mainly from small pooled library volume differences. General observations from the study: Those TCRs sitting above 1 in 1000 frequency stayed the same with DPC sensitization.

TCRdb called the RACE reads again in MiXCR, with one record for every CDR3 protein. The sample lists about 360,000 distinct CDR3 sequences; more than 4.5% were seen once. Deletions cut 0 bases from V and 5 bases from J, with 5 bases between. Germline-derived CDR1 and CDR2 are SGHAT and FQNNGV. The CDR3 length is 13 residues. The time point: patch test 1, 2 weeks after DPC sensitization. Documented treatment: therapeutic diphenylcyclopropenone sensitization with weekly scalp DPC. In its sample, this clonotype was seen many times. What it binds is unknown. The material was whole blood, obtained in connection with sensitization to the hapten diphenylcyclopropenone (DPC). The chain combines TRBV11-2 with TRBJ2-1; D is uncertain. This TCR came from a woman aged 45-65 years with alopecia areata. Some clones in this sample may be carry-over from other donors' samples. CDR3 in DNA: TGTGCCAGCAGCTTAGACCGCCACAATGAGCAGTTCTTC. Its translation: CASSLDRHNEQFF.